These 2 T cell receptor beta chains were sequenced from one sample in a study of CD8 T cells in ankylosing spondylitis. TCRdb passed the 5' RACE reads through MiXCR, listing each CDR3 protein once. The sample includes about 160,000 distinct CDR3 sequences, 9.8% of them seen just once. Sequenced material: blood, either unsorted or a sorted T cell fraction (not recorded which). Receptors were obtained from a female donor with ankylosing spondylitis or in good health (not recorded which).

The V gene is TRBV27, the J gene TRBJ2-1; 7 nucleotides align to TRBD1. V lost 5 bases to trimming and J lost 9 bases; unmatched junction nucleotides: 4. This CDR3 is 12 amino acids long. Looked up from germline, CDR1 is MNHEY and CDR2 is SMNVEV (reference sequence). The CDR3 DNA is TGTGCCAGCAGTGCCGGACAGGTTGAGCAGTTCTTC. It translates to CASSAGQVEQFF.

This clonotype was seen repeatedly, ten times or more. The chain uses TRBV12-3 or TRBV12-4 and TRBJ1-1, with D perhaps matching TRBD1 (6 bases). V lost 7 bases and J 6 bases, leaving 12 bases between the germline ends. This CDR3 is built from 12 residues. The CDR3 region is CASNYRAAEAFF. CDR3 sequence (DNA): TGTGCCAGCAATTACAGGGCGGCTGAAGCTTTCTTT.